The next 16 T cell receptor beta chains were all read from a single sample in a study of graft-versus-host responses after intestinal transplantation. Assay used: immunoSEQ multiplex PCR; TCRdb lists only in-frame clones, some missing. The sample has about 47,000 clones; roughly 95% are singletons. The starting material was PBMCs, obtained 335 days after intestinal transplant. These receptors originate from a human patient who received an intestinal transplant, so some T cells may come from the graft donor.

This clone was seen a single time. CDR3 nucleotide sequence: TGTGCCAGTAACCAACCCGTAGGACAGCCCCAGCATTTT. Protein: CASNQPVGQPQHF. The chain is built from TRBV19 and TRBJ1-5; D uncertain. Between the trimmed V and J ends, which lost 7 bases and 7 bases, there was a span of 14 bases. Germline CDR1 is LNHDA and CDR2 is SQIVND (reference sequence). The CDR3 has 13 residues.

CDR3: CASSPGQRYEQYF. In DNA form, the CDR3 reads TGTGCCAGTAGCCCGGGACAGCGCTACGAGCAGTACTTC. J is TRBJ2-7 and V is TRBV19; 7 bases match TRBD1. This CDR3 region has 13 residues. V trimming: 6 bases; J trimming: 3 bases; junction bases outside the gene matches: 5. CDR1 and CDR2 (germline): LNHDA, SQIVND (reference sequence).

The chain couples TRBV4-1 to TRBJ2-7; D is possibly TRBD2 (5 bases). Germline V gene sequence: CDR1 MGHRA, CDR2 YSYEKL. Trimming removed 1 base at V and 0 bases at J, with 13 bases between. This CDR3 spans 16 amino acids. The CDR3: CASSQAGSGYSYEQYF. In DNA form, the CDR3 reads TGCGCCAGCAGCCAAGCGGGGAGCGGCTACTCCTACGAGCAGTACTTC.

For this clone: A junction boundary mismatches the germline segment, possibly from a read error. The genes are TRBV29-1 and TRBJ1-1, with TRBD1 matching over 7 bases. This CDR3 spans 12 amino acids. CDR1 SQVTM and CDR2 ANQGSEA come from the germline V gene. CDR3 nucleotide sequence: TGCAGCGTATGGGGACAGAACAATGAAGCTTTCTTT. Amino acids: CSVWGQNNEAFF.

V usage is TRBV29-1 and J usage is TRBJ1-2; 7 bases line up with TRBD1. J was trimmed by 2 bases and V by 6 bases; bases with no gene match: 6. CDR3 length equals 13 residues. Germline CDR1 and CDR2: SQVTM and ANQGSEA. The CDR3 reads CSVGGQTNYGYTF. CDR3 nucleotides: TGCAGCGTCGGGGGACAGACCAACTATGGCTACACCTTC.

In DNA form, the CDR3 reads TGTGCCAGCAGAACAAACGAAGAGACCCAGTACTTC. Encoded protein: CASRTNEETQYF. The rearrangement uses TRBV27 and TRBJ2-5; D gene ambiguous. Trimming stripped 6 bases from V and 3 bases from J, with 8 bases between. Germline V lookup: CDR1 MNHEY, CDR2 SMNVEV (reference sequence). The CDR3 runs 12 residues.

The genes are TRBV4-1 and TRBJ2-7; D gene unclear. V was clipped by 1 base and J by 4 bases, with 14 bases between them. From germline, CDR1 is MGHRA and CDR2 YSYEKL. The CDR3 has 15 amino acids. DNA for the CDR3: TGCGCCAGCAGCCAAGTCGAGAGTGGTGAATACGAGCAGTACTTC. Translating it yields CASSQVESGEYEQYF.

The rearrangement uses TRBV10-3 and TRBJ2-7; 7 nucleotides agree with TRBD2. This CDR3 has 15 amino acids. V lost 6 bases, J lost 2 bases, and 10 bases stayed unmatched. Per the germline V gene, CDR1 is ENHRY and CDR2 is SYGVKD. The CDR3 nucleotides are TGTGCCATCAGCCCCGGGAGGTCAAAGGCCTACGAGCAGTACTTC. Translation: CAISPGRSKAYEQYF.

The chain carries TRBV30 and TRBJ1-1; no definite D call. Germline V CDR1 and CDR2: GTSNPN, SVGIG (reference sequence). The CDR3 loop spans 12 amino acids. The V end lost 2 bases, the J end lost 3 bases, and 7 bases lay between the germline ends. CDR3 in DNA: TGTGCCTGGAGTATTGGGGACACTGAAGCTTTCTTT. Its translation: CAWSIGDTEAFF.

The chain couples TRBV11-2 to TRBJ1-5, with 8 nucleotides matching TRBD1. This CDR3 comprises 16 residues. The V segment lost 5 bases and the J segment 1 base; nucleotides outside the gene matches: 7. Germline V gives CDR1 SGHAT, CDR2 FQNNGV. The CDR3, as DNA: TGTGCCAGCAGCCAGACGACAGGGGCCAGCAATCAGCCCCAGCATTTT. This encodes CASSQTTGASNQPQHF.

The chain joins TRBV7-6 to TRBJ2-7, with 9 bases that match TRBD1. Trimming took 4 bases from V and 4 from J; bases not matched to a gene: 5. CDR3 length equals 14 residues. Germline CDR1 is SGHVS and CDR2 is FNYEAQ. The CDR3 coding sequence is TGTGCCAGCAGCTCAGGGACAGGGTTGTACGAGCAGTACTTC. It yields the protein CASSSGTGLYEQYF.

The J gene is TRBJ1-2, the V gene TRBV5-1; 7 positions agree with TRBD1. V was pared by 0 bases and J by 8 bases, with 4 bases of the junction left unmatched. Germline assignment: CDR1 SGHRS and CDR2 YFSETQ. This CDR3 has 13 residues. Here the CDR3 DNA reads TGCGCCAGCAGCTTGGCCCTGGACAGGGGCTACACCTTC. Translation: CASSLALDRGYTF.

V and J are TRBV7-9 and TRBJ2-1, with TRBD1 as a possible D gene (5 bases). Germline V lookup: CDR1 SEHNR, CDR2 FQNEAQ (reference sequence). Between the trimmed V and J ends, which lost 4 bases and 8 bases, there was a span of 15 bases. This CDR3 comprises 14 residues. The CDR3 DNA follows: TGTGCCAGCAGCTCACTGGATCAAGGGGATGAGCAGTTCTTC. Its translation is CASSSLDQGDEQFF. Together with reference TRBV7-9 and TRBJ2-1, the CDR3 gives the full variable domain: DTGVSQNPRHKITKRGQNVTFRCDPISEHNRLYWYRQTLGQGPEFLTYFQNEAQLEKSRLLSDRFSAERPKGSFSTLEIQRTEQGDSAMYLCASSSLDQGDEQFFGPGTRLTVL.

This clone has a single count. J is TRBJ1-1 and V is TRBV6-5; D is undetermined. V was cut by 5 bases and J by 2 bases, with 12 bases left in between. The CDR3 extends over 14 amino acids. Germline V gene data show CDR1 as MNHEY and CDR2 as SVGAGI. Here the CDR3 DNA reads TGTGCCAGCAGTGGAGGGCCGGGAAACACTGAAGCTTTCTTT. Its protein is CASSGGPGNTEAFF.

The chain employs TRBV10-3 and TRBJ2-5; a weak D match, TRBD2 (5 bases). Trimming stripped 7 bases from V and 4 bases from J, with 19 bases between. CDR1 is ENHRY, CDR2 SYGVKD, per germline. The length of the CDR3 is 15 residues. The CDR3 spells CAINPDLRAPETQYF. The CDR3 DNA follows: TGTGCCATCAATCCCGACTTGCGGGCCCCAGAGACCCAGTACTTC.

CDR3 sequence reads: CASSVAGPNTGELFF. CDR3 bases: TGTGCCAGCAGCGTAGCAGGTCCGAACACCGGGGAGCTGTTTTTT. This sequence joins TRBV9 and TRBJ2-2; no clear D. V was pared by 0 bases and J by 0 bases, with 6 bases between. Germline V gene sequence: CDR1 SGDLS, CDR2 YYNGEE. The CDR3 has 15 residues.